This note documents a single TCR beta chain sequence. TCR sequencing used cDNA made by reverse transcription of extracted RNA. Using immunoSEQ multiplex PCR, the repertoire was profiled, and TCRdb retains in-frame clones only, with some absent. The sample includes around 160,000 clones, about nine tenths of them seen just once. These data originate in a study of CD8+ T cells in alopecia areata. The sequencing used CD8+ T cells sorted from blood, collected at week 0. The TCR comes from a human donor with alopecia areata.

CDR3 sequence: CASSIKGGRAVNTEAFF. CDR3 nucleotide sequence: TGTGCCAGTAGTATAAAAGGGGGCCGCGCGGTGAACACTGAAGCTTTCTTT. The rearrangement joins TRBV19 to TRBJ1-1, with TRBD1 matching over 7 bases. Germline CDR1 is LNHDA and CDR2 is SQIVND (reference sequence). The CDR3 covers 17 residues. Germline trimming cut 2 bases from V and 0 bases from J; bases unmatched to any gene: 9.